A single sample gave rise to the 8 T cell receptor beta chains below, sequenced in a study of T cell repertoires in cytomegalovirus infection. In TCRdb, the reads were re-called with MiXCR into one record per CDR3 protein. This repertoire shows approximately 700,000 distinct CDR3 sequences, less than 40% found once; its top ten account for around 2.6%. Material: PBMCs. The receptor set was obtained from a human donor in good health (CMV status not recorded). Some clones in this sample may be carry-over from other donors' samples.

The V gene is TRBV20-1, the J gene TRBJ2-1; D ambiguous. This CDR3 has 14 amino acids. Trimming took 3 bases from V and 2 from J, leaving 11 bases between them. Germline-derived CDR1 and CDR2 are DFQATT and SNEGSKA (reference sequence). CDR3 residues: CSASRSSTYNEQFF. In DNA, the CDR3 is TGCAGTGCTAGCAGGAGTTCTACCTACAATGAGCAGTTCTTC.

A word on this clonotype: It may be a read error: a sequence one base away is much more abundant. The chain carries TRBV5-4 and TRBJ2-3; the match to TRBD2 covers 7 bases. The CDR3 length is 14 residues. Per the germline V gene, CDR1 is SGHNT and CDR2 is YYREEE (reference sequence). CDR3: CAISRTSGTDTQYF. For the CDR3, the DNA is TGTGCCATCAGCCGTACTAGCGGCACAGATACGCAGTATTTT.

This clonotype has a count of ten or more. The chain couples TRBV7-2 to TRBJ1-3; D unresolved. This CDR3 contains 16 residues. Germline V lookup: CDR1 SGHTA, CDR2 FQGNSA. The V gene lost 1 base and the J gene lost 0 bases, with 10 bases spanning the gap. The CDR3 bases are TGTGCCAGCAGCTTAGTTCTTGCTAGCTCTGGAAACACCATATATTTT. Amino acids: CASSLVLASSGNTIYF.

The rearrangement joins TRBV5-6 to TRBJ2-7, with D maybe TRBD2 (6 bases). The V end was cut by 5 bases, the J end by 3 bases, with 15 bases between. CDR1 SGHDT and CDR2 YYEEEE come from the germline V gene. The CDR3 covers 14 residues. The CDR3 loop is CASSRRDFHYEQYF. In DNA form, the CDR3 reads TGTGCCAGCAGTCGAAGGGACTTCCACTACGAGCAGTACTTC.

The J gene is TRBJ2-2, the V gene TRBV20-1; D is unresolved. The CDR3 sequence is 15 residues long. Deletions cut 0 bases from V and 0 bases from J, with 8 bases between. The germline CDR1 and CDR2 sequences are DFQATT and SNEGSKA (reference sequence). CDR3: CSARESTTNTGELFF. The CDR3, as DNA: TGCAGTGCTAGAGAGAGTACTACGAACACCGGGGAGCTGTTTTTT.

This sequence joins TRBV2 and TRBJ2-7, with 10 nucleotides matching TRBD2. CDR1 is SNHLY, CDR2 FYNNEI, per germline. The V segment lost 5 bases and the J segment 1 base; nucleotides outside the gene matches: 8. The CDR3 length is 16 residues. The CDR3 sequence: CASSSVERGGSYEQYF. The CDR3 DNA reads TGTGCCAGCAGTAGCGTCGAGCGGGGGGGATCCTACGAGCAGTACTTC.

This chain links TRBV4-3 with TRBJ2-2; D gene unclear. CDR3 length equals 14 residues. CDR1 and CDR2 from the germline V gene are LGHNA and YSLEER. V was cut by 4 bases and J by 8 bases, with 14 bases left in between. Here the CDR3 reads CASSPRWGSGELFF. The CDR3, as DNA: TGCGCCAGCAGCCCCCGTTGGGGTTCGGGGGAGCTGTTTTTT.

The rearrangement uses TRBV6-5 and TRBJ1-1; a possible D gene is TRBD1 (6 bases). Trimming shortened V by 7 bases and J by 1 base, and 10 bases separated the two germline ends. CDR1 and CDR2 (germline): MNHEY, SVGAGI. The CDR3 consists of 13 residues. The CDR3 DNA is TGTGCCAGCATTGGCAGGGGGAACACTGAAGCTTTCTTT. It codes for CASIGRGNTEAFF.